The 30 T cell receptor beta chains in this list originate from one sample, sequenced in a study of spatial heterogeneity in lung cancer. Documented time point: sample taken at primary tumor resection. Sequencing covered unsorted whole RNA taken from tumor, nontumor lung or frozen PBMC. TCRdb called the 5' RACE reads again in MiXCR, with one record for every CDR3 protein. Of 89,000 or so distinct CDR3 sequences detected, roughly a fifth appear once; the ten largest clones hold approximately 5.6%. Sequences were derived from PBMCs, sampled at surgery. The origin of the receptors is a male donor with early-stage non-small cell lung cancer.

The table lists this clonotype with many counts. This sequence joins TRBV20-1 and TRBJ1-1, with a weak D call TRBD1 (6 bases). The V and J ends lost 6 bases and 5 bases respectively, with 13 bases between them. Germline CDR1 reads DFQATT; CDR2 reads SNEGSKA (reference sequence). There are 12 residues in the CDR3. CDR3 nucleotide sequence: TGCAGTGCATATACAGGGAATACTGAAGCTTTCTTT. Protein: CSAYTGNTEAFF.

This clonotype has a handful of counts. This chain uses TRBV5-5 with TRBJ1-1, with D possibly being TRBD1 (5 bases). Looked up from germline, CDR1 is SGHKS and CDR2 is YYEKEE (reference sequence). The CDR3 is 13 residues long. Deletions cut 0 bases from V and 7 bases from J, with 10 bases between. The CDR3 region is CASSLAGTYEAFF. The CDR3 region has the DNA TGTGCCAGCAGCTTGGCCGGGACTTATGAAGCTTTCTTT.

The table lists this clonotype with many counts. V gene TRBV7-9 combines with J gene TRBJ2-3; D is undetermined. V gave up 2 bases and J gave up 0 bases, with 6 bases separating them. There are 14 residues in the CDR3. CDR1 and CDR2 from the germline V gene are SEHNR and FQNEAQ (reference sequence). Here the CDR3 DNA reads TGTGCCAGCAGCTTATGGCGGAGCACAGATACGCAGTATTTT. Translated, it gives CASSLWRSTDTQYF.

Ten or more counts support this clonotype. The gene calls are TRBV28 and TRBJ2-7, with TRBD2 matching over 7 bases. Germline CDR1 reads MDHEN; CDR2 reads SYDVKM. There are 16 residues in the CDR3. The J segment lost 0 bases and the V segment lost 6 bases, leaving 11 bases of the junction unmatched. The CDR3 spells CASSFGSGKSSYEQYF. In DNA form, the CDR3 reads TGTGCCAGCAGCTTTGGCAGCGGGAAGAGCTCCTACGAGCAGTACTTC.

The rearrangement links TRBV3-1 to TRBJ2-1; 7 positions match TRBD2. This CDR3 has 15 residues. V lost 4 bases, J lost 5 bases, and 8 bases stayed unmatched. CDR1 and CDR2 (germline): LGHDT, YNNKEL (reference sequence). The CDR3 region is CASSPRLARHNEQFF. The DNA of the CDR3 is TGTGCCAGCAGCCCCAGACTAGCCCGCCACAATGAGCAGTTCTTC.

With respect to this clonotype: A much larger clonotype is one base distant, so this may be a read error. This rearrangement joins TRBV5-4 to TRBJ1-1; TRBD1 matches at 7 bases. This CDR3 has 14 amino acids. CDR1 is SGHNT and CDR2 is YYREEE in the germline V gene (reference sequence). J gave up 8 bases and V 5 bases, and 12 bases lay outside the gene matches. CDR3 in amino acids: CASRPGDSWEEAFF. CDR3 coding DNA: TGTGCCAGCAGGCCCGGGGACAGCTGGGAGGAAGCTTTCTTT.

V usage is TRBV29-1 and J usage is TRBJ2-1, with D possibly TRBD1 on 5 matching bases. V lost 4 bases and J lost 7, with 20 bases in between. This CDR3 spans 15 amino acids. Per the germline V gene, CDR1 is SQVTM and CDR2 is ANQGSEA. CDR3 protein: CSVGRNRIGANEQFF. CDR3 DNA sequence: TGCAGCGTTGGCCGGAACAGGATTGGGGCGAATGAGCAGTTCTTC.

This clonotype came up a few times. The chain is built from TRBV19 and TRBJ2-1; TRBD2 agrees at 12 bases. The CDR3 totals 16 residues. V dropped 0 bases and J dropped 10; count of bases not matched to a gene: 7. CDR1 is LNHDA and CDR2 is SQIVND in the germline V gene (reference sequence). The CDR3 DNA reads TGTGCCAGTAGTATAGATGGGCTAGCGGGAGGGGGCGAGCAGTTCTTC. It encodes CASSIDGLAGGGEQFF.

This chain joins TRBV10-3 and TRBJ2-3; D remains unclear. The CDR3 is 16 amino acids. CDR1 ENHRY and CDR2 SYGVKD come from the germline V gene. Between the trimmed V and J ends, which lost 7 bases and 2 bases, there was a span of 19 bases. CDR3 region: CAITPEFAINTDTQYF. The CDR3, as DNA: TGTGCCATCACCCCGGAGTTCGCAATCAACACAGATACGCAGTATTTT.

The chain recombines TRBV20-1 with TRBJ2-5; 9 nucleotides line up with TRBD1. The V gene's germline CDR1 is DFQATT and CDR2 SNEGSKA (reference sequence). J was trimmed by 2 bases and V by 4 bases; bases with no gene match: 5. This CDR3 spans 14 amino acids. CDR3 DNA sequence: TGCAGTGCTAAACCCGGGACAGGGCAAGAGACCCAGTACTTC. This sequence encodes CSAKPGTGQETQYF.

This clonotype was observed a handful of times. The rearrangement uses TRBV5-1 and TRBJ1-4; D unclear. V was trimmed by 0 bases and J by 8 bases, leaving 17 bases between them. Germline-derived CDR1 and CDR2 are SGHRS and YFSETQ. The CDR3 has 16 residues. The CDR3 spells CASSLAEARRGEKLFF. CDR3 DNA sequence: TGCGCCAGCAGCTTGGCCGAGGCAAGGCGTGGGGAAAAACTGTTTTTT. Using reference TRBV5-1 and TRBJ1-4 for the parts outside the CDR3, the full variable domain is KAGVTQTPRYLIKTRGQQVTLSCSPISGHRSVSWYQQTPGQGLQFLFEYFSETQRNKGNFPGRFSGRQFSNSRSEMNVSTLELGDSALYLCASSLAEARRGEKLFFGSGTQLSVL.

The chain is built from TRBV27 and TRBJ2-3; the D gene is possibly TRBD1 (6 bases). Trimming removed 3 bases at V and 5 bases at J, with 15 bases between. This CDR3 is built from 15 residues. In germline, CDR1 is MNHEY, CDR2 SMNVEV (reference sequence). The CDR3 sequence is CASSLGARGEDTQYF. CDR3 nucleotide sequence: TGTGCCAGCAGTTTGGGGGCCCGGGGAGAAGATACGCAGTATTTT.

This clonotype has a handful of counts. V usage is TRBV28 and J usage is TRBJ1-5; D possibly corresponds to TRBD1 (6 bases). The ends were cut back, 3 bases at V and 5 bases at J, with 17 bases in the middle. The CDR3 runs to 16 residues. Germline CDR1 reads MDHEN; CDR2 reads SYDVKM. This CDR3 is CASSFGGGASYQPQHF. CDR3 bases: TGTGCCAGCAGTTTTGGCGGGGGCGCCTCTTATCAGCCCCAGCATTTT.

This clonotype was detected only a few times. This rearrangement joins TRBV6-5 to TRBJ1-5; perhaps TRBD1 as D (6 bases). The length of the CDR3 is 13 residues. Trimming stripped 5 bases from V and 1 base from J, with 6 bases between. Germline V gene data show CDR1 as MNHEY and CDR2 as SVGAGI. The CDR3 loop reads CASSDRSNQPQHF. In nucleotides, the CDR3 is TGTGCCAGCAGTGACAGGAGCAATCAGCCCCAGCATTTT.

The chain carries TRBV19 and TRBJ1-5; a possible D gene is TRBD1 (5 bases). Germline lookup yields CDR1 LNHDA and CDR2 SQIVND (reference sequence). The CDR3 contains 12 residues. Trimming took 7 bases from V and 6 from J, leaving 10 bases between them. For the CDR3, the DNA is TGTGCCAGTAAGGGGTTGAGTCAGCCCCAGCATTTT. Its translation: CASKGLSQPQHF.

V usage is TRBV20-1 and J usage is TRBJ1-2, with D perhaps matching TRBD1 (5 bases). CDR1 is DFQATT and CDR2 is SNEGSKA in the germline V gene (reference sequence). V was shortened by 5 bases and J by 2 bases, with 21 bases between the two germline ends. The CDR3 runs 16 residues. CDR3 DNA: TGCAGTGCTCCCCGGGTAGGCAGGGTTCCGAACTATGGCTACACCTTC. Protein sequence: CSAPRVGRVPNYGYTF.

The sample holds many counts of this clonotype. The gene calls are TRBV10-3 and TRBJ2-7; 7 nucleotides agree with TRBD2. This CDR3 is built from 13 residues. The germline CDR1 and CDR2 sequences are ENHRY and SYGVKD. V shed 3 bases and J 5 bases; nucleotides not matched to a gene: 4. The CDR3 DNA is TGTGCCATCAGTGACGGGACTAAGGACGAGCAGTACTTC. Translating it yields CAISDGTKDEQYF.

The rearrangement links TRBV10-3 to TRBJ1-5; D ambiguous. Germline V gives CDR1 ENHRY, CDR2 SYGVKD. This CDR3 is 14 amino acids long. The V and J ends lost 4 bases and 4 bases respectively, with 11 bases between them. The CDR3 region has the DNA TGTGCCATCAGTGCGGACTCTCGGAATCAGCCCCAGCATTTT. As protein: CAISADSRNQPQHF.

Here the CDR3 reads CSASSAASYNEQFF. CDR3 bases: TGCAGTGCTAGCTCAGCGGCTAGCTACAATGAGCAGTTCTTC. The rearrangement joins TRBV20-1 to TRBJ2-1; D may be TRBD2 (5 bases). The CDR3 covers 14 residues. CDR1 DFQATT and CDR2 SNEGSKA come from the germline V gene (reference sequence). V was shortened by 3 bases and J by 3 bases, with 12 bases between the two germline ends.

The table lists this clonotype with many counts. The CDR3 loop reads CASSSLSGEQFF. For the CDR3, the DNA is TGTGCCAGCAGCTCCCTCAGCGGGGAGCAGTTCTTC. The J gene is TRBJ2-1, the V gene TRBV7-9, with D maybe TRBD2 (6 bases). Germline V gene data show CDR1 as SEHNR and CDR2 as FQNEAQ (reference sequence). The CDR3 has 12 amino acids. V was cut by 4 bases and J by 10 bases, with 11 bases left in between. Using reference TRBV7-9 and TRBJ2-1 for the parts outside the CDR3, the full variable domain is DTGVSQNPRHKITKRGQNVTFRCDPISEHNRLYWYRQTLGQGPEFLTYFQNEAQLEKSRLLSDRFSAERPKGSFSTLEIQRTEQGDSAMYLCASSSLSGEQFFGPGTRLTVL.

The V call is TRBV9, the J call TRBJ2-5, with D unresolved. The length of the CDR3 is 15 residues. Germline lookup yields CDR1 SGDLS and CDR2 YYNGEE. Trimming removed 3 bases at V and 7 bases at J, with 19 bases between. CDR3 protein: CASSEGSTLPVTQYF. CDR3 nucleotides: TGTGCCAGCAGCGAGGGCAGCACCCTTCCGGTGACCCAGTACTTC.

Here the CDR3 reads CASSRSGSGETQYF. CDR3 in DNA: TGTGCCAGCAGCCGTAGCGGGAGCGGAGAGACCCAGTACTTC. The rearrangement joins TRBV12-3 or TRBV12-4 to TRBJ2-5; 9 nucleotides line up with TRBD2. The V gene end was trimmed by 6 bases and the J gene end by 4 bases; junction bases not matched to a gene: 6. The CDR3 has 14 amino acids.

The V gene is TRBV10-3, the J gene TRBJ2-7; D is unresolved. The germline V gene encodes CDR1 ENHRY and CDR2 SYGVKD. V lost 4 bases and J lost 9, with 22 bases in between. The CDR3 extends over 15 amino acids. The CDR3 region is CAISAALGPLRSQYF. The CDR3 bases are TGTGCCATCAGTGCAGCTCTTGGCCCCCTACGATCGCAGTACTTC.

This clonotype was counted between two and nine times. V and J are TRBV7-9 and TRBJ1-1; unclear D gene. Trimming pared 1 base from V and 3 bases from J, leaving 9 bases between. This CDR3 region has 14 residues. Germline lookup yields CDR1 SEHNR and CDR2 FQNEAQ (reference sequence). The DNA of the CDR3 is TGTGCCAGCAGCTTAGGAGGCCAGGACACTGAAGCTTTCTTT. Its protein is CASSLGGQDTEAFF.

The V call is TRBV27, the J call TRBJ1-5, with 10 positions matching TRBD1. Trimming at V came to 4 bases and at J to 7 bases, leaving 7 bases not matched to a gene. Germline V CDR1 and CDR2: MNHEY, SMNVEV (reference sequence). CDR3 length equals 15 residues. The CDR3 here is CASSSRQGAEQPQHF. The CDR3 DNA reads as TGTGCCAGCAGTTCTCGACAGGGGGCTGAGCAGCCCCAGCATTTT.

This clonotype was detected a few times. In DNA, the CDR3 is TGCGCCAGCAGCTTGCACAGCGAGAACACCGGGGAGCTGTTTTTT. This gives the protein CASSLHSENTGELFF. This chain joins TRBV5-1 and TRBJ2-2; unclear D gene. The germline gives CDR1 SGHRS, CDR2 YFSETQ. Trimming shortened V by 1 base and J by 1 base, and 8 bases separated the two germline ends. The CDR3 consists of 15 residues.

This clonotype has just a few counts. This sequence joins TRBV3-1 and TRBJ2-7; no clear D. There are 13 residues in the CDR3. The V and J ends lost 1 base and 5 bases respectively, with 9 bases between them. CDR1 is LGHDT and CDR2 is YNNKEL in the germline V gene (reference sequence). The CDR3 region is CASSQVDHHEQYF. The DNA for the CDR3 is TGTGCCAGCAGCCAAGTGGACCATCACGAGCAGTACTTC.

This clonotype has a handful of counts. V gene TRBV28 combines with J gene TRBJ1-2, with D possibly being TRBD1 (5 bases). Germline lookup yields CDR1 MDHEN and CDR2 SYDVKM. V lost 7 bases to trimming and J lost 5 bases, with 20 bases between them. This CDR3 has 15 residues. This CDR3 reads CASTPPARAEYGYTF. CDR3 sequence (DNA): TGTGCCAGCACCCCTCCCGCCAGGGCAGAGTATGGCTACACCTTC.

This clonotype turned up a few times. The V call is TRBV7-9, the J call TRBJ2-1, with D unresolved. Germline CDR1 is SEHNR and CDR2 is FQNEAQ (reference sequence). The CDR3 length is 10 residues. Trimming shortened V by 3 bases and J by 6 bases, and 0 bases separated the two germline ends. The CDR3 sequence: CASSFNEQFF. The CDR3 DNA reads as TGTGCCAGCAGCTTCAATGAGCAGTTCTTC.

This clonotype was detected a few times. This rearrangement joins TRBV2 to TRBJ2-3, with D tentatively TRBD1 (8 bases). This CDR3 region has 14 residues. V lost 7 bases and J 0 bases, leaving 11 bases between the germline ends. Germline V gene sequence: CDR1 SNHLY, CDR2 FYNNEI. CDR3 DNA sequence: TGTGCCAGCAAGCGGGACAGGAGCACAGATACGCAGTATTTT. This codes for CASKRDRSTDTQYF.